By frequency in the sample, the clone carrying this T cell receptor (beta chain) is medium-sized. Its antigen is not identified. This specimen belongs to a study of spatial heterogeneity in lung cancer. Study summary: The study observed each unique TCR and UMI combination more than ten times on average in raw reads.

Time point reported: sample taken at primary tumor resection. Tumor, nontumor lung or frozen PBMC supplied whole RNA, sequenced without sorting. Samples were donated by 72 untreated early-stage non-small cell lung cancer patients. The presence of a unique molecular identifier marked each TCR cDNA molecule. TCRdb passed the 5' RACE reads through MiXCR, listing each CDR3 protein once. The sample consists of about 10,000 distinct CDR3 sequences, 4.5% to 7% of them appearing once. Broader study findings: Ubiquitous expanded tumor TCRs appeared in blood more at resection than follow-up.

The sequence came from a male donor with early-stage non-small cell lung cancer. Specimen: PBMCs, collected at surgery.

DNA of the CDR3: TGTGCCGCCCATAGCGGGAACACCGGGGAGCTGTTTTTT. This encodes CAAHSGNTGELFF. This chain links TRBV24-1 with TRBJ2-2; TRBD2 might be the D (6 bases). The CDR3 totals 13 residues. V gave up 12 bases and J gave up 1 base, with 11 bases separating them. From germline, CDR1 is KGHDR and CDR2 SFDVKD.